The TCR beta chain under discussion was sequenced for a study of long-term antiretroviral therapy in people with HIV. Across the study: The earliest samples came from an era when ART typically awaited falling CD4 counts.

Whole-study results and caveats: Dating from about 2004 to 2017, the blood was possibly obtained under older ART regimens. Pre-ART clonal expansions dominated every time point's repertoire.

Every donor had one or more pre-ART and two or more post-ART PBMC samples. From germline, CDR1 is SNHLY and CDR2 FYNNEI. Trimming removed 0 bases at V and 4 bases at J, with 12 bases between. The CDR3 consists of 15 residues. This clone is a singleton in its sample. Its antigen is unknown. Samples were assayed with immunoSEQ v3.0 at survey level. Measured with immunoSEQ multiplex PCR; TCRdb has only the in-frame clones, and not every one. This sample has 9,000 to 10,000 clones; approximately 78% occur once, and the top ten carry roughly 15%. This receptor was taken from a man in his forties with HIV. The sequencing here drew on unsorted PBMCs, taken 0.7 years after starting antiretroviral therapy. V is TRBV2 and J is TRBJ2-5; maybe TRBD2 (7 bases). The DNA of the CDR3 is TGTGCCAGCAGTGAAGCGGGGAGGGGGAGAGAGACCCAGTACTTC. This codes for CASSEAGRGRETQYF.